These 23 T cell receptor beta chains share one sample of origin, sequenced in a study of shared clonotypes between healthy human individuals. Data came from immunoSEQ multiplex PCR; TCRdb stores just in-frame clones and leaves some out. There are over 800,000 clones in the sample; 90% to 95% occur only once, and 24% lies in the top ten. Terminally differentiated effector memory CD45RA+ cells were excluded from the naive CD8 cells, which were CD45RO-negative and positively selected for CCR7. The specimen was naive CD8+ T cells sorted from blood. These TCRs come from a man aged 25 to 40 in good health.

The V and J genes are TRBV28 and TRBJ2-5; 8 nucleotides match TRBD1. Germline V gives CDR1 MDHEN, CDR2 SYDVKM. The length of the CDR3 is 15 residues. V lost 3 bases, J lost 5 bases, and 8 bases stayed unmatched. The CDR3 DNA is TGTGCCAGCAGTTTTCCCAGGACAGGGTGGGAGACCCAGTACTTC. It yields the protein CASSFPRTGWETQYF.

The chain recombines TRBV15 with TRBJ2-1, with 9 bases fitting TRBD2. The V gene end was trimmed by 0 bases and the J gene end by 5 bases; junction bases not matched to a gene: 2. Per the germline V gene, CDR1 is LNHNV and CDR2 is YYDKDF (reference sequence). The CDR3 contains 15 residues. CDR3 sequence reads: CATSREPSGNNEQFF. The CDR3 region has the DNA TGTGCCACCAGCAGAGAGCCTAGCGGGAACAATGAGCAGTTCTTC.

The rearrangement joins TRBV10-3 to TRBJ2-1; perhaps D is TRBD1 or TRBD2 (5 bases each). Between the trimmed V and J ends, which lost 4 bases and 0 bases, there was a span of 13 bases. The CDR3 loop spans 16 amino acids. The germline V gene encodes CDR1 ENHRY and CDR2 SYGVKD. Here the CDR3 DNA reads TGTGCCATCAGTGGGGACGGAGAACTCTCCTACAATGAGCAGTTCTTC. This gives the protein CAISGDGELSYNEQFF.

The gene calls are TRBV13 and TRBJ2-5; 11 bases match TRBD2. The V segment lost 5 bases and the J segment 2 bases; nucleotides outside the gene matches: 16. The germline gives CDR1 PRHDT, CDR2 FYEKMQ (reference sequence). The CDR3 spans 19 residues. Here the CDR3 reads CASSPRTASGRFAQETQYF. CDR3 coding DNA: TGTGCCAGCAGCCCCCGGACTGCTAGCGGGAGGTTCGCACAAGAGACCCAGTACTTC.

The CDR3 sequence is CASSLTGGNQPQHF. The CDR3 DNA sequence: TGTGCCAGCAGTTTGACAGGGGGCAATCAGCCCCAGCATTTT. The rearrangement joins TRBV28 to TRBJ1-5; 8 nucleotides match TRBD1. The ends lost 3 bases at V and 2 bases at J; junction bases unmatched: 0. The length of the CDR3 is 14 residues. Germline V CDR1 and CDR2: MDHEN, SYDVKM.

A single count supports this clone. V is TRBV4-1 and J is TRBJ2-2; 8 positions match TRBD1. Germline CDR1 and CDR2: MGHRA and YSYEKL. The trim removed 0 bases at V and 1 base at J, leaving 16 bases unmatched. CDR3 size: 21 residues. CDR3 nucleotides: TGCGCCAGCAGCCAAGATAGCATCGGAGCCGGCGACAGGGGGAACACCGGGGAGCTGTTTTTT. Residues: CASSQDSIGAGDRGNTGELFF.

The chain recombines TRBV7-2 with TRBJ2-5; D might be TRBD1 or TRBD2, each matching 5 bases. CDR3 length: 15 amino acids. Germline V gene lookup returns CDR1 SGHTA and CDR2 FQGNSA. The ends were cut back, 5 bases at V and 1 base at J, with 14 bases in the middle. The DNA of the CDR3 is TGTGCCAGCAGCACTAGGCGTGGGGCCCAAGAGACCCAGTACTTC. Translated: CASSTRRGAQETQYF.

The gene calls are TRBV9 and TRBJ2-2; the D is unclear. The CDR3 runs to 13 residues. Per the germline V gene, CDR1 is SGDLS and CDR2 is YYNGEE. The V and J ends lost 0 bases and 8 bases respectively, with 8 bases between them. CDR3 protein: CASSVEGGGELFF. The CDR3 DNA is TGTGCCAGCAGCGTAGAAGGTGGTGGGGAGCTGTTTTTT.

This clone appeared once. The rearrangement links TRBV4-2 to TRBJ2-3; no reliable D call. Trimming pared 0 bases from V and 4 bases from J, leaving 14 bases between. The CDR3 spans 16 residues. Germline loops: CDR1 LGHNA, CDR2 YNFKEQ. The chain's CDR3 is CASSQDRQSSADTQYF. CDR3 sequence (DNA): TGTGCCAGCAGCCAAGACAGGCAGAGTTCTGCAGATACGCAGTATTTT.

V and J are TRBV5-1 and TRBJ2-5, with 10 bases fitting TRBD2. The CDR3 sequence is 15 residues long. The V segment lost 2 bases and the J segment 2 bases; nucleotides outside the gene matches: 3. Germline assignment: CDR1 SGHRS and CDR2 YFSETQ. DNA for the CDR3: TGCGCCAGCAGCTTCTCACTAGCGGGACAAGAGACCCAGTACTTC. This gives the protein CASSFSLAGQETQYF.

This clone was seen only a few times. J is TRBJ2-7 and V is TRBV2; TRBD1 aligns across 9 bases. The CDR3 is 13 residues long. Trimming at V came to 8 bases and at J to 6 bases, leaving 8 bases not matched to a gene. CDR1 and CDR2 from the germline V gene are SNHLY and FYNNEI. The CDR3 sequence is CASLGDRDFEQYF. Here the CDR3 DNA reads TGTGCCAGCTTAGGGGACAGGGACTTCGAGCAGTACTTC.

The V and J genes are TRBV7-2 and TRBJ1-1; 8 bases agree with TRBD1. V gave up 2 bases and J gave up 0 bases; unmatched junction bases: 5. The CDR3 totals 16 residues. Germline V gives CDR1 SGHTA, CDR2 FQGNSA. CDR3 loop: CASSLRTGYMNTEAFF. CDR3 DNA: TGTGCCAGCAGCTTAAGGACAGGGTATATGAACACTGAAGCTTTCTTT.

Details on this clone: Other DNA sequences of this sample code for an identical CDR3. This chain uses TRBV27 with TRBJ1-5, with 7 positions matching TRBD1. Germline V gene lookup returns CDR1 MNHEY and CDR2 SMNVEV (reference sequence). This CDR3 has 14 amino acids. J lost 3 bases, V lost 3 bases, and 2 bases had no gene match. CDR3 in amino acids: CASSFRGSNQPQHF. The CDR3 DNA reads as TGTGCCAGCAGTTTCAGGGGGTCCAATCAGCCCCAGCATTTT.

The CDR3 nucleotides are TGTGCCAGCAGCTTAGTAGGGCAGGGGATCAATCAGCCCCAGCATTTT. Protein product: CASSLVGQGINQPQHF. The rearrangement uses TRBV11-2 and TRBJ1-5; a possible D gene is TRBD1 (6 bases). Trimming cost V 1 base and J 3 bases, with 13 bases left between them. The CDR3 has 16 residues. Per the germline V gene, CDR1 is SGHAT and CDR2 is FQNNGV.

The chain combines TRBV28 with TRBJ2-7, with 9 bases that match TRBD1. The length of the CDR3 is 15 residues. Trimming at V came to 6 bases and at J to 2 bases, leaving 8 bases not matched to a gene. Germline V gene lookup returns CDR1 MDHEN and CDR2 SYDVKM. The CDR3 loop is CASSSTGTGTYEQYF. In DNA, the CDR3 is TGTGCCAGCAGCTCAACCGGGACAGGGACCTACGAGCAGTACTTC.

This rearrangement joins TRBV25-1 to TRBJ2-1; D uncertain. In germline, CDR1 is MGHDK, CDR2 SYGVNS. V lost 6 bases to trimming and J lost 8 bases, with 8 bases between them. This CDR3 comprises 11 residues. The CDR3 reads CASRTHDEQFF. In DNA form, the CDR3 reads TGTGCCAGCAGGACTCATGATGAGCAGTTCTTC.

This chain uses TRBV14 with TRBJ2-3; 13 bases are a match to TRBD2. This CDR3 is built from 18 residues. The V gene end was trimmed by 6 bases and the J gene end by 2 bases; junction bases not matched to a gene: 11. The germline V gene encodes CDR1 SGHDN and CDR2 FVKESK. The CDR3 loop reads CASSPRPGLAGLTDTQYF. The DNA for the CDR3 is TGTGCCAGCAGTCCCCGTCCGGGACTAGCGGGACTCACAGATACGCAGTATTTT.

V usage is TRBV4-1 and J usage is TRBJ1-1; 8 bases fit TRBD1. Germline CDR1 MGHRA, CDR2 YSYEKL. Trimming at V came to 3 bases and at J to 8 bases, leaving 11 bases not matched to a gene. This CDR3 has 15 amino acids. The chain's CDR3 is CASSHLHSGGQEAFF. In DNA form, the CDR3 reads TGCGCCAGCAGCCACCTACACTCAGGGGGCCAAGAAGCTTTCTTT.

The rearrangement uses TRBV27 and TRBJ2-7; no clear D. CDR1 is MNHEY and CDR2 is SMNVEV in the germline V gene (reference sequence). Trimming pared 2 bases from V and 2 bases from J, leaving 10 bases between. The CDR3 extends over 14 amino acids. CDR3 loop: CASSLANRAYEQYF. The CDR3 DNA reads TGTGCCAGCAGTTTAGCGAACAGAGCCTACGAGCAGTACTTC.

The chain carries TRBV2 and TRBJ2-3; TRBD2 agrees at 8 bases. The trim removed 3 bases at V and 4 bases at J, leaving 3 bases unmatched. The germline V gene encodes CDR1 SNHLY and CDR2 FYNNEI. The CDR3 consists of 14 residues. The chain's CDR3 is CASSDSGSSDTQYF. The CDR3 DNA reads as TGTGCCAGCAGTGACAGCGGGAGTTCAGATACGCAGTATTTT.

Only one count was recorded for this clone. This chain joins TRBV5-4 and TRBJ2-2; TRBD2 aligns across 11 bases. The germline V gene has CDR1 SGHNT and CDR2 YYREEE (reference sequence). The CDR3 extends over 18 amino acids. J was trimmed by 3 bases and V by 0 bases; bases with no gene match: 7. This chain's CDR3 is CASSLEGSGRAHTGELFF. In DNA form, the CDR3 reads TGTGCCAGCAGCTTGGAAGGTAGCGGGAGGGCCCACACCGGGGAGCTGTTTTTT.

This clone is a singleton in its sample. V and J are TRBV6-1 and TRBJ2-3; D unresolved. The CDR3 runs to 12 residues. CDR1 and CDR2 (germline): MNHNS, SASEGT. Trimming cost V 2 bases and J 11 bases, with 11 bases left between them. CDR3 sequence: CASSERPLGQYF. CDR3 DNA: TGTGCCAGCAGTGAAAGGCCCCTAGGGCAGTATTTT.

Only one count was recorded for this clone. The V call is TRBV7-9, the J call TRBJ2-3; D is unclear. The CDR3 is 15 amino acids. The germline gives CDR1 SEHNR, CDR2 FQNEAQ (reference sequence). V was cut by 1 base and J by 5 bases, with 13 bases left in between. For the CDR3, the DNA is TGTGCCAGCAGCTTAGGTCCGGGTACCGAAGATACGCAGTATTTT. It encodes CASSLGPGTEDTQYF.